Included here is one TCR beta chain sequence, with context. What antigen it recognizes has not been identified. Per-base quality was not reported, and no clone a single base away is much larger than it. CDR1 and CDR2 are drawn from the germline V gene: MNHEY, SVGAGI. Trimming takes 3 bases off V and 9 bases off J; junction bases not matched to a gene: 13. The CDR3, cysteine through phenylalanine, is 16 amino acids long. Here the CDR3 DNA is all that survives: 48 bases in frame from base 1. The TCR beta CDR3 regions were amplified from RNA transcripts. The first round of RT-PCR for the TCR CDR3 was performed with the HTBI primer set and the Qiagen OneStep RT-PCR kit. The libraries were constructed in a second round of multiplex PCR and then size-selected and purified. Libraries were sequenced paired-end with 100 bp reads on an Illumina HiSeq2000. Processing in the source paper ran as follows. SOAPnuke was used to process the raw data, removing reads that contained adapters or uncalled bases, had a mean Phred below 15, or lacked an exact match to the constant primer or identifier. High-quality paired reads were merged using COPE v1.2.5, and each unique nucleotide sequence was defined as a clonotype. MiTCR v1.1 was used to align clonotypes to the IMGT TRBV, TRBD and TRBJ reference segments. The analysis included only V-J combinations with a frequency above 0.0001, which together covered 98% to 99.2% of the repertoires. A TCS score was defined as the ratio of F50 (clonal expansion) to E x V (chaos), with BLOSUM62-based TCRdist applied between CDR3 peptides within each V-J. Welch's t-statistics and random forest reduced approximately 520 V-J features to 10 to 15, which were used in a naive Bayes classifier (R e1071). TCRdb trimmed public reads at Q25 via fastp, called clones via MiXCR and kept in-frame beta chains. Each entry is one CDR3 protein sequence, shown with its most common DNA and genes. These V and J calls originate from TCRdb's pipeline instead of the authors' own analysis. The sample has about 640,000 distinct CDR3 sequences on record, approximately 14% of them singletons. About 12% of the sample lies in the top ten.

This entry comes from a study of T cells in Graves' hyperthyroidism and ophthalmopathy (dated 2019 in TCRdb). Regarding the study in general: Peripheral blood samples were taken at initial diagnosis, before any treatment was given. Once sampling was done, hyperthyroidism patients were given methimazole at a starting dose of 30 mg daily, whereas ophthalmopathy patients were given high-dose intravenous methylprednisolone. According to the paper, TCR Vbeta CDR3 sequencing was carried out on 135 peripheral blood samples, which came from fewer than 50 ophthalmopathy, some 73 hyperthyroidism and roughly 17 progressor patients. Whether ophthalmopathy could be predicted prospectively was tested in an independent validation cohort made up of under 20 hyperthyroidism patients plus 17 patients who later progressed to ophthalmopathy. The approximately 100 discovery patients were divided at random into training and test sets in a 7:3 ratio. Thyroid tissue and blood T-cell repertoires from about six Graves' hyperthyroidism patients were also compared in the study. To identify TCR V-J signatures that set the groups apart, the researchers used a discovery cohort of 100 patients, made up of roughly 40 with Graves' ophthalmopathy and 57 with stable Graves' hyperthyroidism. The paper's findings and limits, for the study overall: Ophthalmopathy was separated from stable hyperthyroidism by a 13 V-J signature model, with around 90% sensitivity and approximately 84% specificity obtained in cross-validation and 80%/75% obtained in testing. No statistical method was used to set the sample size in advance, and investigators knew the group allocation. In validation, progression to ophthalmopathy was predicted by the model with nearly 71% sensitivity and just over 72% specificity, a median of around 5.9 months before onset. Blood samples also contained most of the expanded thyroid clonotypes (frequency above 0.001), which suggests that blood repertoires may reflect thyroid immune responses.

In the ophthalmopathy patients, disease was moderately to severely active, with a Clinical Activity Score of 3 or more, a NOSPECS grade of 4 or more, and a duration of less than 3 months. Patients with uncontrolled infections, other autoimmune diseases, pregnancy or lactation were excluded. Diagnoses were established on the basis of clinical symptoms, serum thyroxine and TRAb, thyroid ultrasound, and orbital computed tomography. Ficoll-Paque density gradient centrifugation was used to isolate PBMCs from 9.5 to 10 ml of fresh peripheral blood. Trizol reagent was used to extract total RNA, and RNA quality was then checked on an Agilent 2100 Bioanalyzer.

This TCR was recovered from a woman aged 50 to 60 with Graves' ophthalmopathy. Sequenced material: blood. In this chain, TRBV6-5 is recombined with TRBJ2-1; 8 middle bases align to TRBD1. This receptor carries the CDR3 CASSYFPGTGGGEQFF. The sequenced DNA is TGTGCCAGCAGTTATTTCCCGGGGACAGGTGGCGGTGAGCAGTTCTTC.